Listed below are T cell receptor beta chains from one sample, sequenced in a study of molecular identifiers for immune sequencing clone quantification. TCRdb called the PCR reads again in MiXCR, with one record for every CDR3 protein. The table records about 500,000 distinct CDR3 sequences, roughly a fifth of them present only once. The sample comprised naive CD8+ T cells from blood, with Jurkat cell RNA spiked in. Source of these receptors: a human donor in good health. Some libraries in this study had Jurkat cell RNA spiked in. Each CDR3 is given without its conserved first and last residue. A D gene is named only where the DNA matches it firmly.

D gene,V gene,J gene,CDR3 protein
TRBD2,TRBV2,TRBJ2-5,ASSERDYKETQY
TRBD2,TRBV20-1,TRBJ2-7,SARDVVAGSYEQY
TRBD1,TRBV4-1,TRBJ2-5,ASSQARDRETQY
NA,TRBV14,TRBJ2-1,ASSHGGPNEQF
NA,TRBV5-1,TRBJ1-2,ASSLGQAPNYGCT
NA,TRBV20-1,TRBJ2-7,SASAGSYEQY
TRBD2,TRBV13,TRBJ2-7,ASSPGLAGGVDEQY
NA,TRBV7-9,TRBJ2-5,ASSLISAGRQETQY
NA,TRBV7-6,TRBJ1-5,ASSPKPGQGADYSNQPQH
NA,TRBV6-2/TRBV6-3,TRBJ2-7,ASSTSWDWVYEQY
TRBD1,TRBV6-2/TRBV6-3,TRBJ2-3,ASSGQGTGVLADTQY
NA,TRBV28,TRBJ1-2,ASSYPPKTDYGYT
NA,TRBV27,TRBJ1-2,ASSGDRSNYGYT
TRBD1,TRBV13,TRBJ2-7,ASRSLEGQGAPGEQY
NA,TRBV29-1,TRBJ2-2,SVDTGSGTGELF
TRBD1,TRBV6-2/TRBV6-3,TRBJ2-7,ASRETGGGYEQY
TRBD2,TRBV5-6,TRBJ2-7,VSSMGLAGAYEQY
NA,TRBV3-1,TRBJ1-1,ASSQSNRDYEAF
NA,TRBV19,TRBJ1-1,ASSKSGWGTEAF
TRBD1,TRBV7-2,TRBJ2-5,ASNPDRASGETQY
TRBD1,TRBV30,TRBJ2-1,AWSSTPDRGPYNEQF
NA,TRBV4-3,TRBJ2-7,ASSQDLRQEGFYEQY
TRBD2,TRBV7-2,TRBJ2-1,ASSSIPGLGTGNEQF
NA,TRBV7-3,TRBJ2-7,ASSLTGDPMSEQY
NA,TRBV29-1,TRBJ2-1,SVEGNSNEQF
NA,TRBV4-1,TRBJ2-7,ASSREASYEQY
NA,TRBV4-1,TRBJ1-1,ASRSQNTEAF